The 14 T cell receptor beta chains reported below all come from one sample, sequenced in a study of T cell changes during pregnancy in multiple sclerosis. Assay: immunoSEQ multiplex PCR; the TCRdb copy retains only in-frame clones and omits some. Among around 30,000 clones, approximately 86% were seen once, and the ten largest hold more than 7%. The sequenced sample was CD8+ T cells from peripheral blood mononuclear cells, obtained before pregnancy. Source of these receptors: a female donor with multiple sclerosis, enrolled in a pregnancy study.

This clone has only a few counts. The rearrangement uses TRBV7-9 and TRBJ1-6, with 9 bases matching TRBD1. In germline, CDR1 is SEHNR, CDR2 FQNEAQ (reference sequence). J was trimmed by 9 bases and V by 5 bases; bases with no gene match: 11. This CDR3 region has 16 residues. DNA for the CDR3: TGTGCCAGCAGCCGAATGGGGACAGGGTGGAGTTCACCCCTCCACTTT. This encodes CASSRMGTGWSSPLHF.

This chain joins TRBV7-9 and TRBJ2-3, with TRBD2 matching 13 bases. Germline trimming cut 1 base from V and 4 bases from J; bases unmatched to any gene: 5. CDR3 length: 17 residues. Germline V CDR1 and CDR2: SEHNR, FQNEAQ (reference sequence). The CDR3 reads CASSLGGLAGFADTQYF. The CDR3, as DNA: TGTGCCAGCAGCTTAGGGGGACTAGCGGGATTTGCAGATACGCAGTATTTT.

This clone appeared once. V is TRBV11-2 and J is TRBJ1-4; no clear D gene. Trimming removed 5 bases at V and 4 bases at J, with 14 bases between. The CDR3 totals 15 residues. In germline, CDR1 is SGHAT, CDR2 FQNNGV. Here the CDR3 reads CASSPGKGFNEKLFF. CDR3 nucleotides: TGTGCCAGCAGCCCCGGGAAGGGATTTAATGAAAAACTGTTTTTT. Full variable domain (missing parts from reference TRBV11-2 and TRBJ1-4): EAGVAQSPRYKIIEKRQSVAFWCNPISGHATLYWYQQILGQGPKLLIQFQNNGVVDDSQLPKDRFSAERLKGVDSTLKIQPAKLEDSAVYLCASSPGKGFNEKLFFGSGTQLSVL.

About this clone: The sample contains more than one DNA sequence encoding this CDR3. The J gene is TRBJ2-3, the V gene TRBV7-3; 11 bases fit TRBD2. The V and J ends lost 2 bases and 6 bases, in that order; junction bases with no gene match: 7. Germline CDR1 is SGHTA and CDR2 is FQGTGA. The CDR3 extends over 16 amino acids. CDR3 nucleotides: TGTGCCAGCAGCTTAGGGCTAGCGGGGGGCCCCGATACGCAGTATTTT. Translated: CASSLGLAGGPDTQYF.

DNA of the CDR3: TGTGCCAGCGCGGTCGGGGGTCTGACCTACGAGCAGTACTTC. It encodes CASAVGGLTYEQYF. The J gene is TRBJ2-7, the V gene TRBV27; D may be TRBD2 (6 bases). CDR1 is MNHEY, CDR2 SMNVEV, per germline (reference sequence). The CDR3 covers 14 residues. V gave up 8 bases and J gave up 2 bases, with 16 bases separating them.

This chain connects TRBV29-1 to TRBJ2-3; no clear D. The CDR3 is 15 amino acids. Trimming took off 1 base at V and 6 bases at J, with 17 bases between the two ends. CDR1 and CDR2 (germline): SQVTM, ANQGSEA. The CDR3 spells CSVEAPQVSHDTQYF. For the CDR3, the DNA is TGCAGCGTTGAAGCCCCACAAGTGTCACACGATACGCAGTATTTT.

This clone came up once. V gene TRBV27 combines with J gene TRBJ2-6, with D possibly matching TRBD1 (5 bases). Per germline, CDR1 MNHEY and CDR2 SMNVEV (reference sequence). The length of the CDR3 is 17 residues. The V end lost 5 bases, the J end lost 0 bases, and 14 bases lay between the germline ends. This CDR3 reads CASSPIDSNSGANVLTF. CDR3 in DNA: TGTGCCAGCAGTCCCATAGACAGCAACTCTGGGGCCAACGTCCTGACTTTC. The whole variable domain, remainder taken from reference TRBV27 and TRBJ2-6, is EAQVTQNPRYLITVTGKKLTVTCSQNMNHEYMSWYRQDPGLGLRQIYYSMNVEVTDKGDVPEGYKVSRKEKRNFPLILESPSPNQTSLYFCASSPIDSNSGANVLTFGAGSRLTVL.

The rearrangement links TRBV30 to TRBJ1-5; no definite D call. Looked up from germline, CDR1 is GTSNPN and CDR2 is SVGIG (reference sequence). This CDR3 has 13 residues. Trimming left V 1 base short and J 8 bases short, with 12 bases between. CDR3 sequence (DNA): TGTGCCTGGAGTGAACAGTCCGGGGAGCCCCAGCATTTT. Amino acids: CAWSEQSGEPQHF.

CDR3 residues: CASSSPTGLAVENEQFF. The CDR3 region has the DNA TGTGCCAGCAGCTCCCCTACTGGACTAGCGGTAGAGAATGAGCAGTTCTTC. The V and J genes are TRBV7-9 and TRBJ2-1; 10 bases fit TRBD2. CDR3 length: 17 amino acids. Germline CDR1 and CDR2: SEHNR and FQNEAQ (reference sequence). With 4 bases clipped from V and 7 bases from J, the junction kept 13 bases outside the gene matches.

The chain carries TRBV5-6 and TRBJ2-5, with 12 bases aligning to TRBD1. Per germline, CDR1 SGHDT and CDR2 YYEEEE. This CDR3 contains 16 residues. V lost 2 bases to trimming and J lost 5 bases; unmatched junction nucleotides: 7. The CDR3 region is CASSFRDRGLEETQYF. CDR3 bases: TGTGCCAGCAGCTTCCGGGACAGGGGGCTTGAGGAGACCCAGTACTTC. Combining the CDR3 with reference TRBV5-6 and TRBJ2-5 gives the whole variable domain DAGVTQSPTHLIKTRGQQVTLRCSPKSGHDTVSWYQQALGQGPQFIFQYYEEEERQRGNFPDRFSGHQFPNYSSELNVNALLLGDSALYLCASSFRDRGLEETQYFGPGTRLLVL.

The CDR3, as DNA: TGTGCCACCAGCCTCACAGTGGATAGCAATCAGCCCCAGCATTTT. Its protein product is CATSLTVDSNQPQHF. The chain employs TRBV15 and TRBJ1-5; D gene unclear. The V gene lost 5 bases and the J gene lost 0 bases, with 11 bases spanning the gap. CDR3 length equals 15 residues. CDR1 and CDR2 from the germline V gene are LNHNV and YYDKDF (reference sequence).

The chain employs TRBV7-3 and TRBJ2-1; 9 positions agree with TRBD2. Germline V gene data show CDR1 as SGHTA and CDR2 as FQGTGA. V was pared by 1 base and J by 3 bases, with 4 bases of the junction left unmatched. This CDR3 is built from 16 residues. The CDR3 loop reads CASSLMVAGVYNEQFF. The DNA of the CDR3 is TGTGCCAGCAGCTTAATGGTAGCGGGAGTCTACAATGAGCAGTTCTTC.

This clone is a singleton in its sample. The chain links TRBV2 to TRBJ2-1; TRBD1 is a possible D gene (5 bases). From germline, CDR1 is SNHLY and CDR2 FYNNEI. V was trimmed by 11 bases and J by 2 bases, leaving 7 bases between them. This CDR3 is built from 11 residues. In nucleotides, the CDR3 is TGTGCCTTACAGGCCTACAATGAGCAGTTCTTC. It is translated as CALQAYNEQFF.

The rearrangement uses TRBV10-3 and TRBJ1-2; maybe TRBD1 (5 bases). CDR1 and CDR2 from the germline V gene are ENHRY and SYGVKD. The CDR3 extends over 13 amino acids. V was trimmed by 0 bases and J by 3 bases, leaving 5 bases between them. CDR3 protein: CAISESGDYGYTF. Written as DNA, the CDR3 is TGTGCCATCAGTGAGTCAGGGGACTATGGCTACACCTTC.